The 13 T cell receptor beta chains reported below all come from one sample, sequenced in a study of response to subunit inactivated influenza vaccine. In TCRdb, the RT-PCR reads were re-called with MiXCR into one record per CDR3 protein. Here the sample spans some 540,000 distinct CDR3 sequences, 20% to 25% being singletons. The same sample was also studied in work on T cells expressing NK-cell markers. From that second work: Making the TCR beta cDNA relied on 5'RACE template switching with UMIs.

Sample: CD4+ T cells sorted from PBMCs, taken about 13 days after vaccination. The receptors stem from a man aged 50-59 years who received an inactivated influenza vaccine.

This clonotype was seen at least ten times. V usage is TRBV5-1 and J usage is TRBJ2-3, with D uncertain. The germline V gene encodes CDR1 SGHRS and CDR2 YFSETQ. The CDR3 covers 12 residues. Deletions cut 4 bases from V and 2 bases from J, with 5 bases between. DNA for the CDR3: TGCGCCAGCAGCCTCCACACAGATACGCAGTATTTT. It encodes CASSLHTDTQYF.

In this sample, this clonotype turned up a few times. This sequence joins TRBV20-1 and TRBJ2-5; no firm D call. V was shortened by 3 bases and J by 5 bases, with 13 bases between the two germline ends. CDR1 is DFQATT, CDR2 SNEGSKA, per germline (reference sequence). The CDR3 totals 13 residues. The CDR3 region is CSASMTSSETQYF. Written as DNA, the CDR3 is TGCAGTGCTAGTATGACTTCCTCGGAGACCCAGTACTTC.

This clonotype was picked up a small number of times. CDR3 loop: CAAGPQETQYF. The CDR3, as DNA: TGTGCCGCAGGTCCACAAGAGACCCAGTACTTC. The chain carries TRBV7-9 and TRBJ2-5; D is ambiguous. The germline V gene has CDR1 SEHNR and CDR2 FQNEAQ (reference sequence). The ends were cut back, 11 bases at V and 2 bases at J, with 9 bases in the middle. This CDR3 region has 11 residues.

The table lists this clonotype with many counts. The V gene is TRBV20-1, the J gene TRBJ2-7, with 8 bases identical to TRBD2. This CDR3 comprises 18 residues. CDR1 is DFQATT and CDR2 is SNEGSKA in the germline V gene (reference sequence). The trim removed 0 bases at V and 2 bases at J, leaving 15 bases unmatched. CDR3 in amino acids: CSARDGVLLAAKPYEQYF. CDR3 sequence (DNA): TGCAGTGCTAGAGATGGGGTATTACTAGCGGCTAAACCCTACGAGCAGTACTTC.

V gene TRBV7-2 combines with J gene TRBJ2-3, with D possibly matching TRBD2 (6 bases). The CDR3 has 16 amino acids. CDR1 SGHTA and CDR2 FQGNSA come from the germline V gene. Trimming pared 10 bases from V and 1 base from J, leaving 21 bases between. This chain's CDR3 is CATGGRDSDRTDTQYF. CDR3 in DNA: TGTGCCACCGGGGGTCGGGATAGCGACCGCACAGATACGCAGTATTTT.

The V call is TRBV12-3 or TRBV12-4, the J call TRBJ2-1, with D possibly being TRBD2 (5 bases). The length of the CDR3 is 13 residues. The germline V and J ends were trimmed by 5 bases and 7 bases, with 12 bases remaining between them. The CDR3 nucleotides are TGTGCCAGCAGTGAACTAGGGTGGAATGAGCAGTTCTTC. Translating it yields CASSELGWNEQFF.

CDR3 amino acids: CASSYGYGGLDNEQFF. Here the CDR3 DNA reads TGTGCCAGCAGTTACGGGTACGGGGGTTTGGACAATGAGCAGTTCTTC. The chain combines TRBV6-2 or TRBV6-3 with TRBJ2-1, with D perhaps TRBD2 (6 bases). The germline CDR1 and CDR2 sequences are MNHEY and SVGEGT. V shed 2 bases and J shed 5 bases, with 16 bases lying between them. This CDR3 contains 16 residues.

CDR3 nucleotide sequence: TGTGCCAGCAGCGAGTTGGGGACCCCCTACAATGAGCAGTTCTTC. This codes for CASSELGTPYNEQFF. This chain uses TRBV9 with TRBJ2-1, with D possibly called TRBD1 or TRBD2 (5 bases each). This CDR3 region has 15 residues. V was clipped by 3 bases and J by 2 bases, with 12 bases between them. Looked up from germline, CDR1 is SGDLS and CDR2 is YYNGEE.

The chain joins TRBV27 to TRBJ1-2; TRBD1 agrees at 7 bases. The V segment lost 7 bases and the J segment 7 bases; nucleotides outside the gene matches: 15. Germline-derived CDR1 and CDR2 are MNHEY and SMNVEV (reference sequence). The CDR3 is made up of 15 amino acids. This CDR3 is CASTPSERGPGGYTF. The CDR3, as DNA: TGTGCCAGCACCCCTAGCGAGAGGGGGCCCGGTGGCTACACCTTC.

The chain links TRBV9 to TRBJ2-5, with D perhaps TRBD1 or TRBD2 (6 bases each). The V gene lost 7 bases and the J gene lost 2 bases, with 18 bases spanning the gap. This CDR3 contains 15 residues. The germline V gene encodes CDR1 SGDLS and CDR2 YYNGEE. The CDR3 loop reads CASGKSGAPQETQYF. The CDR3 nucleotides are TGTGCCAGCGGAAAATCGGGGGCCCCGCAAGAGACCCAGTACTTC.

The CDR3 region is CASSDRGGSDTQYF. CDR3 DNA sequence: TGTGCCAGCAGTGACAGGGGGGGTTCAGATACGCAGTATTTT. This sequence joins TRBV12-3 or TRBV12-4 and TRBJ2-3; 9 bases map to TRBD1. V dropped 5 bases and J dropped 4; count of bases not matched to a gene: 4. CDR3 length: 14 residues.

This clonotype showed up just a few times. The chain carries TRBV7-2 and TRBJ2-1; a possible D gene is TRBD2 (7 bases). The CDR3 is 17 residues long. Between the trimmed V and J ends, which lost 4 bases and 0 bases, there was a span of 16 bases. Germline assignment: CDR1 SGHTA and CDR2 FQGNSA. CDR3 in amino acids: CASSYRGGLSSYNEQFF. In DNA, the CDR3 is TGTGCCAGCAGCTACCGCGGGGGCTTAAGCTCCTACAATGAGCAGTTCTTC.

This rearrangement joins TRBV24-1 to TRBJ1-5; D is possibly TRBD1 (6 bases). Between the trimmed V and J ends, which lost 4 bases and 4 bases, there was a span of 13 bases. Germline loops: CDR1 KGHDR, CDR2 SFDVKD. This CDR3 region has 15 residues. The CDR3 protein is CATSEDGTPNQPQHF. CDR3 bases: TGTGCCACCAGTGAGGACGGGACACCGAATCAGCCCCAGCATTTT.